These 32 T cell receptor beta chains were all obtained from the same sample, sequenced in a study of breast tumors, draining lymph nodes, adjacent tissues. Samples came from axillary lymph nodes draining the breast cancer. TCRdb analysed the multiplex PCR reads with MiXCR anew, one entry per CDR3 protein. Of around 140,000 distinct CDR3 sequences listed, around 20% are singletons. The source material was axillary lymph node tissue. These receptors all come from a female donor with breast cancer. Some clones in this sample may be carry-over from other donors' samples.

The sample holds many counts of this clonotype. V gene TRBV9 combines with J gene TRBJ2-7; 7 nucleotides agree with TRBD1. After removal of 3 bases from V and 3 bases from J, the junction contained 9 bases not matched to a gene. Per germline, CDR1 SGDLS and CDR2 YYNGEE. CDR3 size: 15 residues. The CDR3 DNA sequence: TGTGCCAGCAGCGAGGGACCGGGACAGAGCTACGAGCAGTACTTC. As protein: CASSEGPGQSYEQYF.

This clonotype came up a few times. This sequence joins TRBV3-1 and TRBJ1-5; no clear D gene. Trimming removed 1 base from V and 9 bases from J, with 16 bases in between. CDR1 is LGHDT and CDR2 is YNNKEL in the germline V gene (reference sequence). The CDR3 length is 15 residues. The CDR3 bases are TGTGCCAGCAGCCAAGCACCAGATCGTTACCTGCCCCAGCATTTT. Translation gives CASSQAPDRYLPQHF.

This clonotype was seen at least ten times. The chain couples TRBV6-5 to TRBJ2-7, with D perhaps matching TRBD1 (6 bases). This CDR3 has 14 residues. V lost 0 bases to trimming and J lost 5 bases, with 11 bases between them. Germline V gives CDR1 MNHEY, CDR2 SVGAGI. CDR3 protein: CASSYSSRGDEQYF. The CDR3 nucleotides read TGTGCCAGCAGTTACTCAAGCAGGGGCGACGAGCAGTACTTC.

This clonotype has ten or more counts. V and J are TRBV6-4 and TRBJ2-1, with D unclear. The germline gives CDR1 MRHNA, CDR2 SNTAGT. The CDR3 is 13 amino acids. The V end was cut by 3 bases, the J end by 6 bases, with 9 bases between. CDR3 sequence (DNA): TGTGCCAGCAGTGAAGAGGTCGGCAATGAGCAGTTCTTC. It translates to CASSEEVGNEQFF.

In its sample, this clonotype was seen many times. This chain joins TRBV20-1 and TRBJ1-6; D unresolved. V shed 0 bases and J shed 11 bases, with 14 bases lying between them. CDR3 length: 14 amino acids. The germline CDR1 and CDR2 sequences are DFQATT and SNEGSKA (reference sequence). The CDR3 coding sequence is TGCAGTGCTAGAGATCGGGCAGGTTGGGCACCCCTCCACTTT. The encoded protein is CSARDRAGWAPLHF.

The chain uses TRBV28 and TRBJ1-2; the match to TRBD1 covers 9 bases. CDR1 is MDHEN and CDR2 is SYDVKM in the germline V gene. This CDR3 spans 16 amino acids. The V segment lost 3 bases and the J segment 9 bases; nucleotides outside the gene matches: 14. In DNA, the CDR3 is TGTGCCAGCAGTTTGCTACTACAGGGACAGGGAGACAGCTACACCTTC. Amino acid sequence: CASSLLLQGQGDSYTF.

This sequence joins TRBV30 and TRBJ2-2; no clear D. The CDR3 contains 11 residues. Trimming took off 0 bases at V and 7 bases at J, with 3 bases between the two ends. Germline CDR1 GTSNPN, CDR2 SVGIG (reference sequence). In DNA, the CDR3 is TGTGCCTGGAGTGTAGGCGGGGAGCTGTTTTTT. Its translation is CAWSVGGELFF. Variable domain in full (rest from reference TRBV30 and TRBJ2-2): SQTIHQWPATLVQPVGSPLSLECTVEGTSNPNLYWYRQAAGRGLQLLFYSVGIGQISSEVPQNLSASRPQDRQFILSSKKLLLSDSGFYLCAWSVGGELFFGEGSRLTVL.

This clonotype was recorded a few times. The chain is built from TRBV28 and TRBJ2-7; 9 bases map to TRBD2. Trimming took 4 bases from V and 2 from J; bases not matched to a gene: 9. Germline V lookup: CDR1 MDHEN, CDR2 SYDVKM. The CDR3 has 16 residues. CDR3 bases: TGTGCCAGCAGTTCCCCGGCGGGAGGGCTAACCTACGAGCAGTACTTC. Translating it yields CASSSPAGGLTYEQYF.

This clonotype was counted many times. This chain connects TRBV6-1 to TRBJ1-5, with 8 bases aligning to TRBD1. The CDR3 extends over 17 amino acids. V shed 4 bases and J 0 bases; nucleotides not matched to a gene: 8. CDR1 and CDR2 (germline): MNHNS, SASEGT. This chain's CDR3 is CASSGGTGPYSNQPQHF. The CDR3 DNA sequence: TGTGCCAGCAGTGGGGGGACAGGACCCTATAGCAATCAGCCCCAGCATTTT.

This clonotype was counted ten times or more. The chain links TRBV3-1 to TRBJ1-2; tentatively, D is TRBD1 (5 bases). V was clipped by 2 bases and J by 2 bases, with 9 bases between them. Germline values: CDR1 LGHDT, CDR2 YNNKEL (reference sequence). The CDR3 is 14 residues long. CDR3 sequence reads: CASSQQGRNYGYTF. DNA for the CDR3: TGTGCCAGCAGCCAACAGGGACGAAACTATGGCTACACCTTC.

As to this clonotype: With a much larger clone just one base away, this may be a read error. The CDR3 carries no conserved terminal phenylalanine or tryptophan, so it likely arises from a read error. The V gene is TRBV7-2, the J gene TRBJ2-2; tentatively, D is TRBD1 (6 bases). CDR1 is SGHTA, CDR2 FQGNSA, per germline. The CDR3 totals 15 residues. Trimming removed 2 bases from V and 0 bases from J, with 7 bases in between. CDR3 protein: CASSLRQANTGELFL. Written as DNA, the CDR3 is TGTGCCAGCAGCTTAAGACAGGCGAACACCGGGGAGCTGTTTCTT.

This clonotype has at least ten counts. The chain has TRBV7-8 and TRBJ2-2, with D perhaps matching TRBD1 (6 bases). Trimming removed 9 bases from V and 1 base from J, with 15 bases in between. This CDR3 spans 15 amino acids. Looked up from germline, CDR1 is SGHVS and CDR2 is FQNEAQ. The CDR3: CASRPQGLNTGELFF. Here the CDR3 DNA reads TGTGCCAGTCGACCACAGGGCCTGAACACCGGGGAGCTGTTTTTT.

This clonotype showed up many times. This chain links TRBV5-5 with TRBJ1-5; 11 bases line up with TRBD1. In germline, CDR1 is SGHKS, CDR2 YYEKEE (reference sequence). Losses at the gene ends were 4 bases for V and 5 bases for J; bases not matched to a gene: 5. The CDR3 is 15 residues long. The DNA for the CDR3 is TGTGCCAGCAGCCCTGGGACAGGGGGTTATCAGCCCCAGCATTTT. Residues: CASSPGTGGYQPQHF.

This clonotype was recorded many times. This rearrangement joins TRBV6-4 to TRBJ2-1; 14 bases align to TRBD2. The CDR3 is 16 residues long. CDR1 is MRHNA and CDR2 is SNTAGT in the germline V gene. The junction had 8 bases not matched to a gene; V was cut back by 6 bases and J by 7 bases. The CDR3 nucleotides are TGTGCCAGCAGCCACGGACTAGCGGGAGGCCTAAATGAGCAGTTCTTC. It codes for CASSHGLAGGLNEQFF.

Ten or more counts support this clonotype. The rearrangement links TRBV24-1 to TRBJ2-1, with no clear D. From germline, CDR1 is KGHDR and CDR2 SFDVKD. The CDR3 is 14 amino acids. The V end lost 3 bases, the J end lost 4 bases, and 9 bases lay between the germline ends. As DNA, the CDR3 is TGTGCCACCAGTGATGGGCCCATGTACAATGAGCAGTTCTTC. This encodes CATSDGPMYNEQFF.

There are many counts of this clonotype. This CDR3 reads CSARDFPTSGAYEQYF. The DNA for the CDR3 is TGCAGTGCTAGAGATTTCCCGACTAGCGGGGCCTACGAGCAGTACTTC. The chain combines TRBV20-1 with TRBJ2-7; the match to TRBD2 covers 11 bases. This CDR3 has 16 residues. Germline V lookup: CDR1 DFQATT, CDR2 SNEGSKA (reference sequence). J gave up 2 bases and V 0 bases, and 6 bases lay outside the gene matches.

This clonotype is judged medium-sized. This chain joins TRBV5-5 and TRBJ2-7; possibly TRBD1 for D (6 bases). The V and J ends lost 1 base and 3 bases respectively, with 14 bases between them. The CDR3 runs to 15 residues. Germline V CDR1 and CDR2: SGHKS, YYEKEE (reference sequence). For the CDR3, the DNA is TGTGCCAGCAGCTTGTCCGGGACACCATTCTACGAGCAGTACTTC. Its translation is CASSLSGTPFYEQYF.

This clonotype was found many times. This chain connects TRBV4-1 to TRBJ2-7, with D perhaps TRBD2 (5 bases). V was shortened by 0 bases and J by 6 bases, with 15 bases between the two germline ends. Germline CDR1 reads MGHRA; CDR2 reads YSYEKL. This CDR3 is built from 15 residues. CDR3 in DNA: TGCGCCAGCAGCCAAGACCCCGGGAACCCTCTCGAGCAGTACTTC. Its protein is CASSQDPGNPLEQYF.

This clonotype was observed at least ten times. This chain uses TRBV7-2 with TRBJ2-7, with a possible D match to TRBD2 (5 bases). There are 17 residues in the CDR3. Germline CDR1 SGHTA, CDR2 FQGNSA. Trimming took 5 bases from V and 0 from J, leaving 20 bases between them. CDR3 in DNA: TGTGCCAGCAGCCCCCAAAGGACGTATGGGAGCTCCTACGAGCAGTACTTC. Translation gives CASSPQRTYGSSYEQYF.

Of note for this clonotype: A much larger clone sits a single nucleotide away, making a read error possible. The gene calls are TRBV20-1 and TRBJ2-3, with D uncertain. The CDR3 sequence is 14 residues long. The germline gives CDR1 DFQATT, CDR2 SNEGSKA (reference sequence). The ends were cut back, 4 bases at V and 0 bases at J, with 11 bases in the middle. The CDR3: CSAKKFSSTDTQYF. Here the CDR3 DNA reads TGCAGTGCTAAAAAGTTTTCTAGCACAGATACGCAGTATTTT.

This clonotype was recorded at least ten times. The chain links TRBV5-8 to TRBJ2-7; possibly TRBD2 for D (5 bases). The CDR3 is 17 amino acids. CDR1 and CDR2 (germline): SGHTS, YDEGEE. Trimming cost V 0 bases and J 0 bases, with 16 bases left between them. DNA of the CDR3: TGTGCCAGCAGCTTGGGGGTTCAGCGGAGCTACTCCTACGAGCAGTACTTC. Amino acid sequence: CASSLGVQRSYSYEQYF.

There are a few counts of this clonotype. A much larger clone lies a single base off, so this may be a read error. This chain joins TRBV7-8 and TRBJ2-7; D possibly matches TRBD1 or TRBD2 (5 bases each). Per the germline V gene, CDR1 is SGHVS and CDR2 is FQNEAQ. This CDR3 is 13 amino acids long. The CDR3 DNA reads TGTGCCAGCGGCTTAGAGATCGGGACGGAGCAGTACTTC. It translates to CASGLEIGTEQYF.

As regards this clonotype: Just one base apart from a much larger clone, this may be a read error. V and J are TRBV5-5 and TRBJ2-1, with a weak D call TRBD2 (7 bases). The V end lost 5 bases, the J end lost 9 bases, and 21 bases lay between the germline ends. The CDR3 has 15 residues. Per germline, CDR1 SGHKS and CDR2 YYEKEE (reference sequence). Here the CDR3 DNA reads TGTGCCAGCAGTTTAGGAGGGGGAGGGTTCGGTGAGCAGTTCTTC. It is translated as CASSLGGGGFGEQFF.

The chain recombines TRBV28 with TRBJ2-1, with TRBD2 identical over 12 bases. This CDR3 has 13 amino acids. Germline CDR1 reads MDHEN; CDR2 reads SYDVKM. Germline trimming cut 10 bases from V and 6 bases from J; bases unmatched to any gene: 4. This CDR3 is CATRLAGANEQFF. In DNA form, the CDR3 reads TGTGCCACCAGACTAGCGGGAGCCAATGAGCAGTTCTTC.

There are many counts of this clonotype. The chain joins TRBV2 to TRBJ2-6; 9 bases fit TRBD1. V gave up 2 bases and J gave up 4 bases; unmatched junction bases: 6. There are 17 residues in the CDR3. Germline values: CDR1 SNHLY, CDR2 FYNNEI. Here the CDR3 reads CASSETGTGYGANVLTF. The CDR3 DNA reads as TGTGCCAGCAGTGAAACCGGGACAGGGTACGGGGCCAACGTCCTGACTTTC.

The rearrangement links TRBV19 to TRBJ2-7; D is undetermined. Between the trimmed V and J ends, which lost 5 bases and 6 bases, there was a span of 11 bases. The CDR3 length is 12 residues. CDR1 LNHDA and CDR2 SQIVND come from the germline V gene (reference sequence). This chain's CDR3 is CASSAEFGEQYF. DNA of the CDR3: TGTGCCAGTAGTGCAGAGTTCGGCGAGCAGTACTTC. The entire variable domain, with the rest obtained from reference TRBV19 and TRBJ2-7, is as follows: DGGITQSPKYLFRKEGQNVTLSCEQNLNHDAMYWYRQDPGQGLRLIYYSQIVNDFQKGDIAEGYSVSREKKESFPLTVTSAQKNPTAFYLCASSAEFGEQYFGPGTRLTVT.

This clonotype was seen a handful of times. V gene TRBV6-2 or TRBV6-3 combines with J gene TRBJ2-2; D remains unclear. Germline lookup yields CDR1 MNHEY and CDR2 SVGEGT. The CDR3 spans 12 residues. Trimming took off 11 bases at V and 2 bases at J, with 9 bases between the two ends. CDR3 sequence: CALISNTGELFF. CDR3 in DNA: TGTGCCCTAATTAGCAACACCGGGGAGCTGTTTTTT.

Turning to this clonotype: A read error is possible here, since a much larger clone lies one base away. The chain uses TRBV15 and TRBJ1-5; no clear D gene. This CDR3 contains 16 residues. Per the germline V gene, CDR1 is LNHNV and CDR2 is YYDKDF (reference sequence). The chain's CDR3 is CATSRDQGGRNRPQHF. The DNA of the CDR3 is TGTGCCACCAGCAGAGATCAAGGAGGGCGCAATCGGCCCCAGCATTTT.

This clonotype showed up many times. The chain combines TRBV7-9 with TRBJ2-1; D possibly corresponds to TRBD2 (6 bases). Germline CDR1 SEHNR, CDR2 FQNEAQ (reference sequence). V lost 5 bases, J lost 5 bases, and 13 bases lay in between. CDR3 length equals 14 residues. CDR3 residues: CASSPQREDNEQFF. The CDR3 DNA sequence: TGTGCCAGCAGCCCCCAGAGGGAGGACAATGAGCAGTTCTTC.

This clonotype was detected many times. The genes are TRBV27 and TRBJ2-7; maybe TRBD1 (6 bases). Between the trimmed V and J ends, which lost 3 bases and 0 bases, there was a span of 12 bases. Germline CDR1 MNHEY, CDR2 SMNVEV (reference sequence). CDR3 length: 15 amino acids. The CDR3 DNA reads as TGTGCCAGCAGTTTTTCGGTGGACAGCTCCTACGAGCAGTACTTC. Amino acids: CASSFSVDSSYEQYF.

There are many counts of this clonotype. The gene calls are TRBV5-4 and TRBJ2-1; tentatively, D is TRBD1 or TRBD2 (5 bases each). V gave up 4 bases and J gave up 2 bases, with 13 bases separating them. The CDR3 loop spans 15 amino acids. Per germline, CDR1 SGHNT and CDR2 YYREEE (reference sequence). The CDR3 here is CASSQGASTYNEQFF. DNA of the CDR3: TGTGCCAGCAGCCAGGGAGCGTCCACCTACAATGAGCAGTTCTTC.

Note on this clonotype: One base away lies a much larger clone, so this may be a sequencing read error. V is TRBV9 and J is TRBJ2-1; 12 bases fit TRBD2. CDR3 size: 14 residues. Per germline, CDR1 SGDLS and CDR2 YYNGEE. The CDR3 loop is CASGVALAGGEVFF. For the CDR3, the DNA is TGTGCCAGCGGCGTAGCCCTAGCGGGAGGGGAGGTGTTCTTC.